This T cell receptor beta chain derives from a study of OX40 agonist ivuxolimab in advanced cancers. About the study as a whole: The costimulatory receptor OX40 (CD134) was targeted by ivuxolimab, a fully human IgG2 agonistic monoclonal antibody. Intravenous ivuxolimab was administered to patients every 2 weeks at six dose levels: 0.01, 0.1, 0.3, 1.5, 3 and 10 mg/kg. Of the approximately 50 patients in dose escalation, 19 had hepatocellular carcinoma, some 15 had melanoma, 9 had renal cell carcinoma and 9 had head and neck cancer. In the dose-escalation cohort, 75% to 85% of patients were male, and the mean age was 60 years with a range of about 20 to 90. Prior anti-PD-1, anti-PD-L1 or anti-CTLA-4 therapy was permitted, and checkpoint inhibitors had been received by about 37% of dose-escalation patients. Partial responses occurred in three dose-escalation patients: two with cutaneous melanoma and one with hepatocellular carcinoma. The purpose of peripheral TCRbeta sequencing was to test whether ivuxolimab changed TCR sequence diversity and led to clonal T-cell expansion. The paper describes the monotherapy dose-escalation part (N of about 47 patients) of the phase I trial of ivuxolimab.

Notes on this clone: Its antigen remains unidentified. Per-base qualities were not stored, and no clone one base away is much larger.

To sequence the TCRbeta CDR3 region, genomic DNA was isolated from the sorted cells. The immunoSEQ Assay was used to sequence the TCRbeta CDR3 regions. TCRdb limited this immuneACCESS table to in-frame rearrangements with V and J called. A share of clones is missing; checked studies link under half to unresolved V genes, and the rest is unexplained. Here the sample has tens of thousands of clones; about 85% occur a single time. The ten largest clones add up to approximately 5% of the sample. Patients with autoimmune disease history or receiving systemic immunosuppression were excluded from the trial. Peripheral blood for TCR sequencing was drawn from every dose cohort at baseline, at cycle 4 day 1 and at cycle 7 day 1. Samples came from an open-label, multicenter, first-in-human phase I dose-escalation trial of ivuxolimab. Adults with locally advanced or metastatic melanoma, renal cell carcinoma, hepatocellular carcinoma or head and neck squamous cell carcinoma were enrolled in the trial. Before TCR sequencing, CD4+ T cells and CD8+ T cells were sorted from peripheral blood as separate populations.

Paper-wide results and their limitations: Antigen specificity was not determined for the clonally expanded peripheral T cells. In partial responders in the 0.1-3.0 mg/kg groups, normalized peripheral clonal expansion was found to be among the lowest, especially among CD8+ T cells. At doses of 0.1 to 3.0 mg/kg, clonal expansion of both CD4+ and CD8+ T cells in blood was seen between baseline and week 6. After ivuxolimab, more expanded clones were found on average in CD8+ T cells than in CD4+ T cells. Low levels of normalized T-cell clonal expansion were also seen in some patients who did not respond.

CDR1 and CDR2 were assigned from the germline V gene as KGHSH and LQKENI. Trimming takes 5 bases off V and 8 bases off J; junction bases not matched to a gene: 10. The CDR3 measures 16 amino acids from cysteine to phenylalanine. The kept DNA is CDR3 alone, 48 bases in frame from the first base. The TCR sequence derives from an adult with an advanced solid tumor such as melanoma, head and neck, liver or kidney cancer. The specimen was CD4+ or CD8+ T cells sorted from blood, collected in a trial of the OX40 agonist ivuxolimab. The sequence is built from TRBV18 and TRBJ1-6; 9 of the junction bases match TRBD1. The CDR3 corresponds to CASSAGRGQGYSPLHF. The DNA is as follows: TGTGCCAGCTCAGCCGGGAGGGGACAGGGATATTCACCCCTCCACTTT.